A selection of T cell receptor beta chains follows, all from one sample in a study of blood T cell repertoires in COVID-19. Profiled with immunoSEQ multiplex PCR; TCRdb holds only in-frame clones, not every one. The sample has under 130,000 clones, approximately 81% seen once. Material for sequencing was peripheral blood. All receptors come from a man at least 80 years old with acute or convalescent COVID-19. Each CDR3 is given with its conserved first and last residue. Each record gives: J gene, V gene, D gene, clone size, CDR3 protein, CDR3 DNA. A D gene is named only where the DNA matches it firmly. Size is stated for part of the rows, as once, few or many counts, or as a class when the clone is expanded.

TRBJ2-7	TRBV19	-	few	CASKDPGYYEQYF	TGTGCCAGTAAGGATCCAGGGTACTACGAGCAGTACTTC
TRBJ2-5	TRBV4-1	TRBD2	-	CASSQDGAGGLGETQYF	TGCGCCAGCAGCCAAGACGGGGCGGGGGGCTTAGGGGAGACCCAGTACTTC
TRBJ1-2	TRBV5-4	TRBD1	-	CASSPDRTAYGYTF	TGTGCCAGCAGCCCGGACAGGACCGCCTATGGCTACACCTTC
TRBJ1-6	TRBV6-1	-	-	CASSDLQDNSPLHF	TGTGCCAGCAGTGATCTTCAGGATAATTCACCCCTCCACTTT
TRBJ2-5	TRBV18	TRBD1	-	CASSPATGRETQYF	TGTGCCAGCTCACCCGCGACAGGGCGAGAGACCCAGTACTTC
TRBJ2-2	TRBV5-1	-	-	CASSLASDTGELFF	TGCGCCAGCAGCTTGGCGTCGGACACCGGGGAGCTGTTTTTT
TRBJ2-7	TRBV7-8	TRBD2	-	CASSRGWGGDTSYEQYF	TGTGCCAGCAGCCGAGGGTGGGGAGGGGATACCTCCTACGAGCAGTACTTC
TRBJ2-2	TRBV19	TRBD1	-	CASSIRQGVNTGELFF	TGTGCCAGTAGTATTAGACAGGGGGTGAACACCGGGGAGCTGTTTTTT
TRBJ2-1	TRBV5-1	TRBD2	-	CASSLVGLAGSSYNEQFF	TGCGCCAGCAGCTTGGTTGGGTTAGCGGGCAGTTCCTACAATGAGCAGTTCTTC
TRBJ1-6	TRBV28	TRBD1	-	CASSSPGQVLSPLHF	TGTGCCAGTAGCAGCCCGGGACAGGTCCTTTCACCCCTCCACTTT
TRBJ1-2	TRBV28	-	-	CASSTTEEIYGYTF	TGTGCCAGCAGCACGACAGAGGAGATCTATGGCTACACCTTC
TRBJ2-7	TRBV6-5	-	-	CASSYQGHYEQYF	TGTGCCAGCAGTTACCAGGGGCACTACGAGCAGTACTTC
TRBJ2-1	TRBV29-1	-	-	CSVDETTNEQFF	TGCAGCGTTGATGAGACTACCAATGAGCAGTTCTTC
TRBJ2-1	TRBV7-3	-	-	CASSLSSDNEQFF	TGTGCCAGCAGCTTAAGTAGCGACAATGAGCAGTTCTTC
TRBJ2-1	TRBV7-2	TRBD2	few	CASSRGLAKNEQFF	TGTGCCAGCAGCCGGGGACTAGCGAAGAATGAGCAGTTCTTC
TRBJ2-7	TRBV4-2	TRBD1	-	CASSQDPVLGDRAYEQYF	TGTGCCAGCAGCCAAGACCCGGTTTTGGGGGACAGAGCCTACGAGCAGTACTTC
TRBJ1-1	TRBV7-9	TRBD1	-	CASTQGVGQDDTEAFF	TGTGCCAGCACCCAAGGGGTCGGACAGGATGACACTGAAGCTTTCTTT
TRBJ2-1	TRBV10-1	-	once	CARQKFSYNEQFF	TGCGCCAGGCAGAAATTTTCCTACAATGAGCAGTTCTTC
TRBJ1-1	TRBV19	TRBD1	-	CASSIDPTGREAFF	TGTGCCAGTAGTATCGACCCGACAGGGAGGGAAGCTTTCTTT
TRBJ2-5	TRBV5-1	TRBD1	few	CASSSLTGEETQYF	TGCGCCAGCAGCTCGCTCACAGGGGAAGAGACCCAGTACTTC
TRBJ1-1	TRBV30	TRBD1	-	CAWSALPPGQGRTEAFF	TGTGCCTGGAGTGCCTTGCCCCCGGGACAGGGGAGGACTGAAGCTTTCTTT
TRBJ1-6	TRBV18	-	-	CASSPLADSPLHF	TGTGCCAGCTCACCACTAGCTGATTCACCCCTCCACTTT
TRBJ2-2	TRBV7-8	-	-	CASSLASRTTNTGELFF	TGTGCCAGCAGCTTAGCCAGTCGGACAACGAACACCGGGGAGCTGTTTTTT
TRBJ1-2	TRBV6-5	TRBD1	-	CASSYSRQGVGYTF	TGTGCCAGCAGTTACTCCAGACAGGGGGTTGGCTACACCTTC
TRBJ1-5	TRBV18	-	-	CASSKGRANQPQHF	TGTGCCAGCTCAAAGGGCAGGGCAAATCAGCCCCAGCATTTT
TRBJ2-1	TRBV19	TRBD2	-	CASRRTSGRAGVHNEQFF	TGTGCCAGTAGAAGGACTAGCGGGAGGGCCGGGGTACACAATGAGCAGTTCTTC
TRBJ1-3	TRBV2	TRBD1	-	CASREAGGSSGNTIYF	TGTGCCAGCAGGGAGGCAGGGGGAAGCTCTGGAAACACCATATATTTT
TRBJ1-1	TRBV29-1	TRBD1	few	CSVWPGQMNTEAFF	TGCAGCGTGTGGCCGGGACAGATGAACACTGAAGCTTTCTTT
TRBJ2-1	TRBV6-2/TRBV6-3	TRBD1	once	CASSHQDRAYNEQFF	TGTGCCAGCAGCCATCAGGACAGGGCCTACAATGAGCAGTTCTTC
TRBJ2-7	TRBV2	TRBD2	-	CASRLSSGSYEQYF	TGTGCCAGCAGGCTGTCTAGCGGGAGTTACGAGCAGTACTTC
TRBJ2-4	TRBV28	TRBD1	-	CASLGQGGHIQYF	TGTGCCAGCCTGGGACAGGGTGGACACATTCAGTACTTC
TRBJ1-5	TRBV7-6	TRBD1	-	CASSPQGGYSNQPQHF	TGTGCCAGCAGCCCACAGGGGGGATATAGCAATCAGCCCCAGCATTTT
TRBJ1-4	TRBV18	-	-	CASSPRQNEKLFF	TGTGCCAGCTCACCACGGCAAAATGAAAAACTGTTTTTT
TRBJ2-1	TRBV6-5	-	once	CASADYNEQFF	TGTGCCAGCGCGGATTACAATGAGCAGTTCTTC